This paragraph covers one T cell receptor beta chain sequence. Its antigen is unidentified. Method: immunoSEQ multiplex PCR; TCRdb's copy keeps in-frame clones and lacks some. The sample shows roughly 320,000 clones, around 86% of them seen only once. This specimen comes from a study of shared clonotypes between healthy human individuals. About the study: Three plates each covered CD4 naive and memory; CD8 naive two, CD8 memory one. Study results and limitations: An effect of sequencing depth on clonotype sharing among donors was expected. What limited the represented genetic and exposure-history diversity was the small number of donors. Several donors shared about 5% of their naive CD4 clonotypes.

This CDR3 has 19 amino acids. Germline V gene sequence: CDR1 SGHRS, CDR2 YFSETQ. V shed 2 bases and J 7 bases; nucleotides not matched to a gene: 18. The chain carries TRBV5-1 and TRBJ2-1; 10 bases fit TRBD2. The sequenced sample was memory CD8+ T cells sorted from blood. Subset of the sample: CD45RO+ cells pooled with CCR7-negative TemRA cells. The receptor's source is a man aged 18 to 30 in good health. In nucleotides, the CDR3 is TGCGCCAGCAGCTTTCGTCTAGCGGGAGCCTCGGGCGTGAAGAATGAGCAGTTCTTC. Residues: CASSFRLAGASGVKNEQFF. Supplemented by reference TRBV5-1 and TRBJ2-1, the full variable domain reads KAGVTQTPRYLIKTRGQQVTLSCSPISGHRSVSWYQQTPGQGLQFLFEYFSETQRNKGNFPGRFSGRQFSNSRSEMNVSTLELGDSALYLCASSFRLAGASGVKNEQFFGPGTRLTVL.